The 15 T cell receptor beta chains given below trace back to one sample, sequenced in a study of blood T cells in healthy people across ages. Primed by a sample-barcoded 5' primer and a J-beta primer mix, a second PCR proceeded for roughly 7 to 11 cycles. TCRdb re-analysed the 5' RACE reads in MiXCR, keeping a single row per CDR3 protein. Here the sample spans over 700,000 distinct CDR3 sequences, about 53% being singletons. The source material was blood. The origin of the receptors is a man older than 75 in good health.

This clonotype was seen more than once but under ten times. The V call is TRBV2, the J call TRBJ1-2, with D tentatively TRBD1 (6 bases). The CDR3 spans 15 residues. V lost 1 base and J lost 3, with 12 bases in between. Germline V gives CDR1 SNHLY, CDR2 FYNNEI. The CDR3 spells CASSEGGQKDYGYTF. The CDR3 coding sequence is TGTGCCAGCAGTGAAGGGGGGCAAAAGGACTATGGCTACACCTTC.

The CDR3 DNA is TGCGCCAGCAGCACAGGGGGCTTGGGTCAGCCCCAGCATTTT. Protein product: CASSTGGLGQPQHF. The rearrangement joins TRBV5-1 to TRBJ1-5; 9 bases map to TRBD1. Germline V lookup: CDR1 SGHRS, CDR2 YFSETQ. This CDR3 is 14 amino acids long. J was trimmed by 6 bases and V by 4 bases; bases with no gene match: 5.

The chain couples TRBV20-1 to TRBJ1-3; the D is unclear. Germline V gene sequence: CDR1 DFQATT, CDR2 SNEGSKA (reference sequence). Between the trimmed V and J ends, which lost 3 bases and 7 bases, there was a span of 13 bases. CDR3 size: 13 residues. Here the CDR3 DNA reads TGCAGTGCTAGCGAGGCTGGTGGGAACACCATATATTTT. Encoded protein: CSASEAGGNTIYF.

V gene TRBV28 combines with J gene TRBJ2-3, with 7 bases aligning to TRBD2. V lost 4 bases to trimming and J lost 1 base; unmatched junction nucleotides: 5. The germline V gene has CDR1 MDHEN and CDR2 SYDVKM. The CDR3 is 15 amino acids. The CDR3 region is CASSSPGGRTDTQYF. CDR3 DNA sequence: TGTGCCAGCAGTTCGCCGGGAGGCCGCACAGATACGCAGTATTTT.

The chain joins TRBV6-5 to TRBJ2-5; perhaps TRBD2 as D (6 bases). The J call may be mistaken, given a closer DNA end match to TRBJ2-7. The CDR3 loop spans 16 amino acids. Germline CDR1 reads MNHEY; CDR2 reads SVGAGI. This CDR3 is CASSYSSAGLPYEQYF. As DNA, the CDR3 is TGTGCCAGCAGTTACTCGTCGGCCGGACTACCCTACGAGCAGTACTTC.

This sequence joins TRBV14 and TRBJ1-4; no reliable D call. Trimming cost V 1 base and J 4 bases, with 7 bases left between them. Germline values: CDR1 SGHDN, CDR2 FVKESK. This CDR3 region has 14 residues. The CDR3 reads CASSQAVGNEKLFF. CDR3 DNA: TGTGCCAGCAGCCAAGCGGTGGGTAATGAAAAACTGTTTTTT.

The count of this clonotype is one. Here the CDR3 DNA reads TGTGCCAGCACCCACGGAGGCAAGGAGAACCGTGGCTACACCTTC. It codes for CASTHGGKENRGYTF. The chain employs TRBV6-6 and TRBJ1-2, with D unresolved. Trimming took off 7 bases at V and 7 bases at J, with 22 bases between the two ends. The germline V gene encodes CDR1 MNHNY and CDR2 SVGAGI (reference sequence). The CDR3 contains 15 residues.

The CDR3 region has the DNA TGCAGTGCTTCTGCCCCCAGGGAGAGCACAGATACGCAGTATTTT. Protein product: CSASAPRESTDTQYF. This chain uses TRBV20-1 with TRBJ2-3; D may be TRBD1 or TRBD2 (5 bases each). Trimming took off 5 bases at V and 0 bases at J, with 15 bases between the two ends. Germline-derived CDR1 and CDR2 are DFQATT and SNEGSKA (reference sequence). The CDR3 has 15 amino acids.

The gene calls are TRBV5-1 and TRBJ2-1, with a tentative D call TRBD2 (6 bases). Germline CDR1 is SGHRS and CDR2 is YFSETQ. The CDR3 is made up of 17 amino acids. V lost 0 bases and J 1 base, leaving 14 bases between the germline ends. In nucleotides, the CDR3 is TGCGCCAGCAGCTTGGATGGAGGGAGGTTTTCCTACAATGAGCAGTTCTTC. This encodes CASSLDGGRFSYNEQFF.

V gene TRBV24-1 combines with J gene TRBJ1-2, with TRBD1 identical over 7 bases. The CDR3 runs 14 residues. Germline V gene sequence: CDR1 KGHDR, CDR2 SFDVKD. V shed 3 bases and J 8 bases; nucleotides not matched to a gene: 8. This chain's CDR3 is CATSDMGQQRGYTF. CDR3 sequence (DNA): TGTGCCACCAGTGATATGGGACAGCAAAGGGGCTACACCTTC.

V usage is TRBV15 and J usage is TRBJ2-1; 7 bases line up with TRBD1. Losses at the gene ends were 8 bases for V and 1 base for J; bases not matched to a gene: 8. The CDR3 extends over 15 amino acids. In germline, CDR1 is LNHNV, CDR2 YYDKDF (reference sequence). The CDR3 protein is CATREGGGSYNEQFF. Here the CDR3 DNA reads TGTGCCACCCGAGAAGGGGGCGGATCCTACAATGAGCAGTTCTTC.

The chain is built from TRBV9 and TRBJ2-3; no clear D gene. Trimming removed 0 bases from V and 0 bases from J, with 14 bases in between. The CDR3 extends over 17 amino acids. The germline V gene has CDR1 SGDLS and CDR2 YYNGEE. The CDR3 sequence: CASSVEGRHLSTDTQYF. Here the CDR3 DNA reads TGTGCCAGCAGCGTAGAAGGGCGGCACCTGAGCACAGATACGCAGTATTTT.

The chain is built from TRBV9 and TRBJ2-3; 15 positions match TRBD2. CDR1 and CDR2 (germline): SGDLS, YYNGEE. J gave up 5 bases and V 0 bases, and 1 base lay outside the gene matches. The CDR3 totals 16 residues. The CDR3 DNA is TGTGCCAGCAGCGTAGCGGGACTAGCGGGAGGAGATACGCAGTATTTT. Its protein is CASSVAGLAGGDTQYF.

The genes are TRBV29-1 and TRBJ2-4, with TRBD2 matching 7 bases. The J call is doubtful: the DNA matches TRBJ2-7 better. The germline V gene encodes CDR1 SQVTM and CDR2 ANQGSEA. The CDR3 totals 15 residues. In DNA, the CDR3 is TGCAGCGTTGTTTTGGGAGGGGCCTTACCCCTCGAGCAGTACTTC. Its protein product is CSVVLGGALPLEQYF.

CDR3 nucleotide sequence: TGTGCCAGCAGGATCGGGGTCCTGTGGGGACTAGCGGAGGGTCGCTCCTACAATGAGCAGTTCTTC. Translated: CASRIGVLWGLAEGRSYNEQFF. The V call is TRBV28, the J call TRBJ2-1, with 11 bases lining up with TRBD2. The V gene's germline CDR1 is MDHEN and CDR2 SYDVKM. This CDR3 has 22 residues. The J segment lost 0 bases and the V segment lost 6 bases, leaving 22 bases of the junction unmatched.